These T cell receptor beta chains were read from a single sample in a study of CD8 T cells in Susac syndrome. TCRdb itself ran the immunoSEQ multiplex PCR reads through MiXCR, one entry per CDR3 protein. The sample lists over 95,000 distinct CDR3 sequences, around nine tenths occurring once. Input material: CD4+ T cells from PBMCs. These receptors all come from a human donor in good health. CDR3s include the opening cysteine and the closing phenylalanine or tryptophan. Fields, in order: D gene, clone size, V gene, J gene, CDR3 DNA, CDR3 protein. A D gene is named only where the DNA matches it firmly. Not all rows give a size; the values are once, few, many and, for expanded clones, a class.

.	.	TRBV15	TRBJ2-7	TGTGCCACCAGCAGAGGTCAGGGGCTCTACGAGCAGTACTTC	CATSRGQGLYEQYF
TRBD1	.	TRBV2	TRBJ2-1	TGTGCCAGCAGCCTAAAGGGGACAGGGATTTACAATGAGCAGTTCTTC	CASSLKGTGIYNEQFF
.	.	TRBV2	TRBJ2-7	TGTGCCAGCAGGAAGGGGGAAACCTACGAGCAGTACTTC	CASRKGETYEQYF
.	.	TRBV28	TRBJ1-5	TGTGCCAGCGTGGGAGCCTATGAGGGCAATCAGCCCCAGCATTTT	CASVGAYEGNQPQHF
TRBD2	.	TRBV5-1	TRBJ2-1	TGCGCCAGCAGCTTGGGGCGGGAGGTGTGGTCTCCCAATGAGCAGTTCTTC	CASSLGREVWSPNEQFF
TRBD2	.	TRBV7-2	TRBJ2-7	TGTGCCAGCAGCTTGGGACTAGCGGGAGATCAGCAGTACTTC	CASSLGLAGDQQYF
.	.	TRBV14	TRBJ1-1	TGTGCCAGCAGCCAAGTAGGGGGGGGATATGAAGCTTTCTTT	CASSQVGGGYEAFF
.	.	TRBV19	TRBJ2-1	TGTGCCAGTAGTATAGATCGGGGTTTCACCAATGAGCAGTTCTTC	CASSIDRGFTNEQFF
.	.	TRBV6-2/TRBV6-3	TRBJ2-5	TGTGCCAGCAGTCAACGTATGGAGACCCAGTACTTC	CASSQRMETQYF
TRBD2	.	TRBV19	TRBJ2-1	TGTGCCAGTGAAGACGGGACTAACAATGAGCAGTTCTTC	CASEDGTNNEQFF
.	.	TRBV27	TRBJ1-2	TGTGCCAGCAGGGATGTGAGTGGCTACACCTTC	CASRDVSGYTF
.	.	TRBV5-1	TRBJ1-1	TGCGCCAGCAGCTTCCAGGGCCGTGGGAACACTGAAGCTTTCTTT	CASSFQGRGNTEAFF
TRBD1	.	TRBV6-2/TRBV6-3	TRBJ1-1	TGTGCCAGCAGCGGACAGGGGAGTTGGGAAGCTTTCTTT	CASSGQGSWEAFF
TRBD1	.	TRBV7-3	TRBJ2-3	TGTGCCAGCAGTGCCGACAGGGGGCTCACAGATACGCAGTATTTT	CASSADRGLTDTQYF
.	.	TRBV13	TRBJ1-5	TGTGCCAGCAGCTTAGACAGGAATCAGCCCCAGCATTTT	CASSLDRNQPQHF
.	once	TRBV20-1	TRBJ1-4	TGCAGTGCTAGCCGAGGAACTAATGAAAAACTGTTTTTT	CSASRGTNEKLFF
.	.	TRBV6-1	TRBJ1-1	TGTGCCAGCAGGTCACTTTTAGTTCACATGAACACTGAAGCTTTCTTT	CASRSLLVHMNTEAFF
TRBD2	once	TRBV6-6	TRBJ2-7	TGTGCCAGCAGTTACTCGGGGGGGTACCAGGACGAGCAGTACTTC	CASSYSGGYQDEQYF
.	.	TRBV2	TRBJ1-1	TGTGCCAGCAATCTAAGAAGGGGGAACACTGAAGCTTTCTTT	CASNLRRGNTEAFF
TRBD1	.	TRBV6-1	TRBJ1-1	TGTGCCAGCAGTGCCTCAGGGGGACAGACTGAAGCTTTCTTT	CASSASGGQTEAFF
.	.	TRBV5-4	TRBJ2-2	TGTGCCAGCAGCTTGGGGTCGGCGGGAACAGGGGAGGAGCTGTTTTTT	CASSLGSAGTGEELFF
.	.	TRBV6-5	TRBJ1-2	TGTGCCAGCAGTTACTCGAGTGTAGGGGTATCTAATGGCTACACCTTC	CASSYSSVGVSNGYTF